This T cell receptor (beta chain) was sequenced during a study of CD8+ T cells in alopecia areata. Starting from PBMCs, sorting isolated CD4+ and CD8+ T cells. Following RNA extraction, reverse transcription yielded cDNA that acted as the sequencing template. The repertoire was sequenced with immunoSEQ multiplex PCR; TCRdb's copy has only in-frame clones and lacks some. The profile shows 85,000 to 110,000 clones, approximately 58% of them singletons. Sequenced sample: CD4+ T cells sorted from blood. The sequence came from a human donor in good health.

CDR3 loop: CSVEGGQGLDEQYF. The CDR3 DNA reads as TGCAGCGTTGAAGGAGGGCAGGGGTTGGACGAGCAGTACTTC. This rearrangement joins TRBV29-1 to TRBJ2-7; a possible D gene is TRBD1 (6 bases). Between the trimmed V and J ends, which lost 1 base and 5 bases, there was a span of 15 bases. The CDR3 is 14 residues long. CDR1 and CDR2 from the germline V gene are SQVTM and ANQGSEA.